The source of this T cell receptor (beta chain) is a study of T-cell reconstitution after alpha-beta-depleted transplantation in children. Findings of the study overall: Newly produced T cells mostly accounted for T-cell counts and diversity one year post-transplant. Two months or so post-transplant, alpha-beta T cells reportedly derived from several hundred expanded graft clones. Certain patients had high TCRbeta diversity at day 60, and it came from recipient T cells and thymic progenitors that survived.

The V gene lost 6 bases and the J gene lost 2 bases, with 11 bases spanning the gap. Germline assignment: CDR1 MDHEN and CDR2 SYDVKM. The CDR3 consists of 13 residues. Regarding this clonotype: No antigen is known for it.

Preparing the TCRbeta library involved the use of unique molecular identifiers. TCRdb passed the PCR reads through MiXCR, listing each CDR3 protein once. Seen here are 550,000 to 600,000 distinct CDR3 sequences, around 23% observed once, and the top ten hold approximately 14%. The sequence was obtained from a boy in the first two years of life who had a stem cell transplant for acute myeloid leukemia, so the T cells may come from the graft donor. The specimen comprised PBMCs, mostly from graft donor cells, sampled 360 days after TCRalphabeta/CD19-depleted stem cell transplant. V is TRBV28 and J is TRBJ2-7; D is unclear. CDR3 DNA: TGTGCCAGCAGCCCGCAATCCGCCTACGAGCAGTACGTC. Translation gives CASSPQSAYEQYV.